This T cell receptor beta chain comes out of a study of blood T cells in healthy people across ages. Using a J-beta primer mix together with a sample-barcoded 5' primer, a second PCR was run for about 6 to 11 cycles. TCRdb re-derived calls from the 5' RACE reads in MiXCR, one entry per CDR3 protein. The table shows roughly 570,000 distinct CDR3 sequences, with 25% to 30% occurring only once. The length of the CDR3 is 13 residues. Per germline, CDR1 MNHEY and CDR2 SMNVEV (reference sequence). V was shortened by 6 bases and J by 4 bases, with 13 bases between the two germline ends. The TCR was taken from a woman in her seventies in good health. The chain couples TRBV27 to TRBJ2-7; a weak D match, TRBD1 (8 bases). Sequencing input: blood. This CDR3 reads CASRNRGGYEQYF. DNA of the CDR3: TGTGCCAGCAGGAACAGGGGGGGGTACGAGCAGTACTTC.